The 20 T cell receptor beta chains in this list originate from one sample, sequenced in a study of cytotoxic CD8 clonotypes in ibrutinib-treated CLL. Clones were sequenced by immunoSEQ multiplex PCR, and TCRdb holds only the in-frame ones, with some missing. The sample has 60,000 to 65,000 clones, around 52% seen once. The sequenced sample was PBMCs, obtained after 12 months of ibrutinib treatment. Source of these receptors: a human donor with chronic lymphocytic leukemia.

The rearrangement links TRBV5-6 to TRBJ1-2; no clear D. Germline CDR1 and CDR2: SGHDT and YYEEEE. CDR3 length equals 12 residues. The V and J ends lost 3 bases and 4 bases respectively, with 7 bases between them. The DNA for the CDR3 is TGTGCCAGCAGCTCCGACCTCTATGGCTACACCTTC. Translation: CASSSDLYGYTF.

The gene calls are TRBV9 and TRBJ1-2; D is unclear. This CDR3 region has 14 residues. The germline V gene encodes CDR1 SGDLS and CDR2 YYNGEE. Trimming left V 0 bases short and J 2 bases short, with 8 bases between. The CDR3 is CASSVGVGNYGYTF. The CDR3 nucleotides are TGTGCCAGCAGCGTAGGGGTAGGGAACTATGGCTACACCTTC.

The chain links TRBV6-1 to TRBJ1-2, with 9 nucleotides matching TRBD1. Per germline, CDR1 MNHNS and CDR2 SASEGT. With 2 bases clipped from V and 7 bases from J, the junction kept 17 bases outside the gene matches. The CDR3 runs 18 residues. The CDR3 coding sequence is TGTGCCAGCAGTGAATTGAGGGGACTGGGACAGGGTGTTGCTGGCTACACCTTC. Amino acid sequence: CASSELRGLGQGVAGYTF.

This clone was found a few times. The chain couples TRBV2 to TRBJ2-6, with TRBD1 matching 11 bases. Germline V gene data show CDR1 as SNHLY and CDR2 as FYNNEI. The ends lost 10 bases at V and 1 base at J; junction bases unmatched: 3. This CDR3 is built from 15 residues. The CDR3, as DNA: TGTGCCAATCGGGACAGGGGGTCTGGGGCCAACGTCCTGACTTTC. Its translation: CANRDRGSGANVLTF. Full variable domain (missing parts from reference TRBV2 and TRBJ2-6): EPEVTQTPSHQVTQMGQEVILRCVPISNHLYFYWYRQILGQKVEFLVSFYNNEISEKSEIFDDQFSVERPDGSNFTLKIRSTKLEDSAMYFCANRDRGSGANVLTFGAGSRLTVL.

This rearrangement joins TRBV5-1 to TRBJ1-1; D possibly corresponds to TRBD1 (6 bases). Trimming pared 2 bases from V and 0 bases from J, leaving 14 bases between. CDR3 length: 16 residues. The germline V gene has CDR1 SGHRS and CDR2 YFSETQ. CDR3 DNA sequence: TGCGCCAGCAGCTTCAAGGGGGGCAGCCTGAACACTGAAGCTTTCTTT. This codes for CASSFKGGSLNTEAFF. Complete variable domain (other parts from reference TRBV5-1 and TRBJ1-1): KAGVTQTPRYLIKTRGQQVTLSCSPISGHRSVSWYQQTPGQGLQFLFEYFSETQRNKGNFPGRFSGRQFSNSRSEMNVSTLELGDSALYLCASSFKGGSLNTEAFFGQGTRLTVV.

The gene calls are TRBV6-5 and TRBJ1-2; D might be TRBD1 (5 bases). The CDR3 is 12 amino acids. Germline V gives CDR1 MNHEY, CDR2 SVGAGI. The V end was cut by 6 bases, the J end by 7 bases, with 12 bases between. In nucleotides, the CDR3 is TGTGCCAGCAGCCCCTTGGGGGTTGGCTACACCTTC. This codes for CASSPLGVGYTF.

The V and J genes are TRBV28 and TRBJ1-5; 9 positions match TRBD1. With V trimmed by 7 bases and J by 6 bases, 4 bases remained unmatched. Germline loops: CDR1 MDHEN, CDR2 SYDVKM. CDR3 length equals 13 residues. Here the CDR3 DNA reads TGTGCCAGCAAGGGACAGGGCCCTCAGCCCCAGCATTTT. Its protein product is CASKGQGPQPQHF.

The table lists this clone with many counts. The J gene is TRBJ2-1, the V gene TRBV20-1; unclear D gene. The germline V and J ends were trimmed by 5 bases and 8 bases, with 7 bases remaining between them. CDR3 length: 10 amino acids. The germline V gene encodes CDR1 DFQATT and CDR2 SNEGSKA (reference sequence). The CDR3 here is CSALIYEQFF. The DNA for the CDR3 is TGCAGTGCTTTAATATATGAGCAGTTCTTC.

V and J are TRBV7-6 and TRBJ2-3; no clear D gene. Germline V gene data show CDR1 as SGHVS and CDR2 as FNYEAQ. This CDR3 has 15 amino acids. With 4 bases removed from V and 0 bases from J, the gap between germline ends came to 11 bases. CDR3 coding DNA: TGTGCCAGCAGCTATGGGTCTTGGAGCACAGATACGCAGTATTTT. Its protein product is CASSYGSWSTDTQYF.

The chain recombines TRBV30 with TRBJ1-4; maybe TRBD1 (6 bases). The ends were cut back, 7 bases at V and 5 bases at J, with 17 bases in the middle. This CDR3 has 14 residues. CDR1 and CDR2 from the germline V gene are GTSNPN and SVGIG (reference sequence). The CDR3 nucleotides are TGTGCCTTATACTATCCCGGGACAAATGAAAAACTGTTTTTT. Translating gives CALYYPGTNEKLFF.

The chain uses TRBV5-4 and TRBJ2-1, with D perhaps TRBD1 (6 bases). The germline CDR1 and CDR2 sequences are SGHNT and YYREEE (reference sequence). The CDR3 is 13 amino acids. Trimming took off 4 bases at V and 5 bases at J, with 10 bases between the two ends. CDR3 nucleotide sequence: TGTGCCAGCAGCGCGGACAGAAACAATGAGCAGTTCTTC. This translates into CASSADRNNEQFF.

This clone came up a few times. This sequence joins TRBV6-5 and TRBJ1-3; D ambiguous. V was cut by 7 bases and J by 9 bases, with 10 bases left in between. Germline lookup yields CDR1 MNHEY and CDR2 SVGAGI. This CDR3 is 11 amino acids long. The CDR3: CASTRGPTIYF. The CDR3 DNA reads as TGTGCCAGCACCCGGGGTCCCACCATATATTTT.

J is TRBJ2-1 and V is TRBV6-1, with TRBD2 identical over 9 bases. Germline CDR1 MNHNS, CDR2 SASEGT. Losses at the gene ends were 3 bases for V and 4 bases for J; bases not matched to a gene: 7. This CDR3 spans 16 amino acids. This chain's CDR3 is CASSESLAGLYNEQFF. The CDR3 DNA follows: TGTGCCAGCAGTGAGAGTCTAGCGGGACTATACAATGAGCAGTTCTTC.

This clone was counted a single time. V is TRBV27 and J is TRBJ1-5; no clear D. CDR1 and CDR2 (germline): MNHEY, SMNVEV (reference sequence). The CDR3 totals 20 residues. V shed 3 bases and J shed 4 bases, with 28 bases lying between them. The chain's CDR3 is CASSFPITETSREPNQPQHF. The CDR3 DNA reads TGTGCCAGCAGTTTCCCTATCACCGAGACCTCAAGAGAGCCTAATCAGCCCCAGCATTTT.

V gene TRBV15 combines with J gene TRBJ2-3; 7 nucleotides line up with TRBD2. From germline, CDR1 is LNHNV and CDR2 YYDKDF (reference sequence). With 1 base clipped from V and 2 bases from J, the junction kept 6 bases outside the gene matches. This CDR3 comprises 16 residues. CDR3 bases: TGTGCCACCAGCAGAGCGCCGCTAGCGGACACAGATACGCAGTATTTT. Translation gives CATSRAPLADTDTQYF.

This clone was seen only a few times. V and J are TRBV6-6 and TRBJ1-2; 7 bases match TRBD1. Germline-derived CDR1 and CDR2 are MNHNY and SVGAGI (reference sequence). The J segment lost 0 bases and the V segment lost 11 bases, leaving 3 bases of the junction unmatched. The length of the CDR3 is 12 residues. CDR3 nucleotides: TGTGCCGGCCAGGGGGCTAACTATGGCTACACCTTC. It yields the protein CAGQGANYGYTF.

In this sample, this clone turned up once. J is TRBJ2-1 and V is TRBV5-4; D perhaps matches TRBD1 (6 bases). The CDR3 runs 13 residues. Germline assignment: CDR1 SGHNT and CDR2 YYREEE (reference sequence). With 4 bases removed from V and 7 bases from J, the gap between germline ends came to 12 bases. The CDR3 protein is CASSTGTGNEQFF. The CDR3 DNA reads TGTGCCAGCAGCACGGGCACAGGGAATGAGCAGTTCTTC.

V is TRBV6-1 and J is TRBJ1-5; a possible D gene is TRBD1 (6 bases). The CDR3 sequence is 15 residues long. The V end lost 1 base, the J end lost 6 bases, and 13 bases lay between the germline ends. In germline, CDR1 is MNHNS, CDR2 SASEGT. CDR3 sequence: CASSEVPGGTQPQHF. The CDR3, as DNA: TGTGCCAGCAGTGAAGTACCCGGGGGCACTCAGCCCCAGCATTTT.

J is TRBJ2-5 and V is TRBV21-1; the table's TRBD2 call for D was not verified on the DNA. TRBV21-1 is labeled a pseudogene. The CDR3 has 16 residues. CDR3 coding DNA: TGTGCCAGCACCTTAAACGGGCTAGCAGAAGAAGAGACCCAGTACTTC. As protein: CASTLNGLAEEETQYF.

Only a few counts were recorded for this clone. At one of its ends the junction is not consistent with the germline gene, which may arise from a read error. The J gene is TRBJ2-3, the V gene TRBV2, with D uncertain. CDR3 length: 13 amino acids. Germline CDR1 is SNHLY and CDR2 is FYNNEI. CDR3 sequence (DNA): TGTGCCAGCACTGAAGGTGGCACAGATACGCAGTATTTT. It codes for CASTEGGTDTQYF. Variable domain in full (rest from reference TRBV2 and TRBJ2-3): EPEVTQTPSHQVTQMGQEVILRCVPISNHLYFYWYRQILGQKVEFLVSFYNNEISEKSEIFDDQFSVERPDGSNFTLKIRSTKLEDSAMYFCASTEGGTDTQYFGPGTRLTVL.